Sequencing of this T cell receptor (beta chain) was carried out in a study of OX40 agonist ivuxolimab in advanced cancers. Germline V lookup: CDR1 KGHSH, CDR2 LQKENI. The CDR3 has 13 amino acids. Deletions cut 3 bases from V and 3 bases from J, with 9 bases between. The protocol was immunoSEQ multiplex PCR, while the TCRdb copy is restricted to in-frame clones and leaves out a portion. This repertoire shows roughly 74,000 clones, 84% found once; its top ten account for less than 2.5%. This receptor was obtained from an adult with an advanced solid tumor such as melanoma, head and neck, liver or kidney cancer. The rearrangement joins TRBV18 to TRBJ2-7; no reliable D call. The sample consisted of CD4+ or CD8+ T cells sorted from blood, taken in a trial of the OX40 agonist ivuxolimab. The CDR3 DNA follows: TGTGCCAGCTCACCTCTCGAATTCTACGAGCAGTACTTC. Translated, it gives CASSPLEFYEQYF.